This is a list of T cell receptor beta chains from one sample in a study of untreated major depressive disorder. Sequenced by immunoSEQ multiplex PCR; TCRdb stores in-frame clones only, minus some. The sample includes roughly 25,000 clones, 90% to 95% of them seen just once. The sequencing sample was made of CD4+ T cells from PBMCs. These receptors originate from a woman younger than 45 with major depressive disorder. CDR3s include the opening cysteine and the closing phenylalanine or tryptophan. Each record gives: V gene, D gene, clone size, CDR3 length, J gene, CDR3 DNA, CDR3 protein. A D gene is named only where the DNA matches it firmly. Rows may omit the clone size; those that give it use once, few, many or a size class.

TRBV4-1	NA	NA	15	TRBJ1-1	TGCGCCAGCAGCCAAGATCCAGGTCATCCGAGAGGCGCTTTCTTT	CASSQDPGHPRGAFF
TRBV5-4	TRBD1	NA	16	TRBJ1-2	TGTGCCAGCAGCTTGGTGGGACAGGGGTTTGACTATGGCTACACCTTC	CASSLVGQGFDYGYTF
TRBV5-4	TRBD2	NA	16	TRBJ2-2	TGTGCCAGCAGCCAGGGACTAGCGGTCGGCACCGGGGAGCTGTTTTTT	CASSQGLAVGTGELFF
TRBV5-6	NA	few	14	TRBJ2-3	TGTGCCAGCAGCTGGGGGAACGTTGCGGGTACGCAGTATTTT	CASSWGNVAGTQYF
TRBV7-9	NA	once	13	TRBJ2-1	TGTGCCAGCGGGGCGTTCCGTACAAGTGAGCAGTTCTTC	CASGAFRTSEQFF
TRBV10-3	TRBD1	NA	13	TRBJ2-7	TGTGCCATCAGTGACGGGACAGCTTACGAGCAGTACTTC	CAISDGTAYEQYF
TRBV19	TRBD1	NA	16	TRBJ1-2	TGTGCCAGTAGTATCATCCCCGGGACAGGGCCCTATGGCTACACCTTC	CASSIIPGTGPYGYTF
TRBV7-8	NA	NA	16	TRBJ2-7	TGTGCCAGCAGCTCCAAGACCCCCCAGGATTGGAACGAGCAGTACTTC	CASSSKTPQDWNEQYF
TRBV23-1	NA	NA	16	TRBJ2-7	TGCGCCAGCGATTACATAACGGGCGGGGATACCTACGAGCAGTACTTC	CASDYITGGDTYEQYF
TRBV15	NA	once	14	TRBJ2-2	TGTGCCACCAGCAGAGGTTTCGACACCGGGGAGCTGTTTTTT	CATSRGFDTGELFF
TRBV4-1	NA	once	16	TRBJ1-3	TGCGCCAGCAGCCTGGGGCAACTCACATCCGAGGGCACCATATATTTT	CASSLGQLTSEGTIYF
TRBV21-1	NA	NA	15	TRBJ1-1	TGTGCCAGCAGCAAAGTGAGGGGAGGTACCACTGAAGCTTTCTTT	CASSKVRGGTTEAFF
TRBV29-1	NA	NA	12	TRBJ1-1	TGCAGCGTTACTCGGGCGAACACTGAAGCTTTCTTT	CSVTRANTEAFF
TRBV15	NA	NA	16	TRBJ2-7	TGTGCCACCAGCAGAGCTCCCGGGACTGTCACCTACGAGCAGTACTTC	CATSRAPGTVTYEQYF